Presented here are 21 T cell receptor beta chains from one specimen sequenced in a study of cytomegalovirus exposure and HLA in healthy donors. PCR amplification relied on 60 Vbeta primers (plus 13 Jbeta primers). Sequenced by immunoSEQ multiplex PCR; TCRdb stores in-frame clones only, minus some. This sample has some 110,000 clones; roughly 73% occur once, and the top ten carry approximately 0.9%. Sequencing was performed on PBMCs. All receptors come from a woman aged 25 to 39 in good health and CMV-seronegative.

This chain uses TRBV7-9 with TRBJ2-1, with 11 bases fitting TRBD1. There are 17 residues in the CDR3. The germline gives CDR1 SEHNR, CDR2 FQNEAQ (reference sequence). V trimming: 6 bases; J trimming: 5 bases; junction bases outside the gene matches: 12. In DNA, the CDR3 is TGTGCCAGCAGAAAAAACCTTGGGGACAGGGGGAACAATGAGCAGTTCTTC. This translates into CASRKNLGDRGNNEQFF. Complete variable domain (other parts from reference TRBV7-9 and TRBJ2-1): DTGVSQNPRHKITKRGQNVTFRCDPISEHNRLYWYRQTLGQGPEFLTYFQNEAQLEKSRLLSDRFSAERPKGSFSTLEIQRTEQGDSAMYLCASRKNLGDRGNNEQFFGPGTRLTVL.

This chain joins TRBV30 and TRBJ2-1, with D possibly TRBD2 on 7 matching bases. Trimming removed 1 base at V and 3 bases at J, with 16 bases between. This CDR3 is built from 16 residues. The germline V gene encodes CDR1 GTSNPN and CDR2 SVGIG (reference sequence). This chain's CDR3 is CAWSGIGGGIYNEQFF. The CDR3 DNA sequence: TGTGCCTGGAGTGGGATAGGCGGGGGCATCTACAATGAGCAGTTCTTC.

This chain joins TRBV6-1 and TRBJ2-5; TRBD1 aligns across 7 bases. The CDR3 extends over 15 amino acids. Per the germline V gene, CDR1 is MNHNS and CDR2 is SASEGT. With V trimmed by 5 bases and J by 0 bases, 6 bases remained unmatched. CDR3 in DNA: TGTGCCAGCAGTTCACAGGGGACCTACCAAGAGACCCAGTACTTC. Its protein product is CASSSQGTYQETQYF.

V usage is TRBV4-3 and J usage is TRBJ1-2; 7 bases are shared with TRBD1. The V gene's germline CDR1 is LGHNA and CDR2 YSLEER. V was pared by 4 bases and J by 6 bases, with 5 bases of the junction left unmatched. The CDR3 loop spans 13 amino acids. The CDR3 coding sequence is TGCGCCAGCAGCCTCCGACAGGGCGATGGCTACACCTTC. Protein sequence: CASSLRQGDGYTF.

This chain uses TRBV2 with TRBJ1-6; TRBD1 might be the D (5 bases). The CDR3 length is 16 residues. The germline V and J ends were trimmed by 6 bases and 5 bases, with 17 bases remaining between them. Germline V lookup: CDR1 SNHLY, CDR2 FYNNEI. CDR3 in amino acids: CASRHRQESNNSPLHF. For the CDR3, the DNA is TGTGCCAGCAGACACAGGCAGGAGTCCAATAATTCACCCCTCCACTTT.

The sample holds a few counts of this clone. Written as DNA, the CDR3 is TGCAGCGTTGGAGGTCTGAGCACTGAAGCTTTCTTT. It yields the protein CSVGGLSTEAFF. This rearrangement joins TRBV29-1 to TRBJ1-1; the D is unclear. Germline V gene lookup returns CDR1 SQVTM and CDR2 ANQGSEA. V shed 4 bases and J shed 4 bases, with 10 bases lying between them. The length of the CDR3 is 12 residues.

The CDR3 DNA follows: TGTGCCAGTAGGGGGCAGGGGATGTTCAACGAGCAGTACTTC. Amino acids: CASRGQGMFNEQYF. V and J are TRBV19 and TRBJ2-7; a weak D match, TRBD1 (6 bases). V was shortened by 6 bases and J by 5 bases, with 17 bases between the two germline ends. CDR3 length equals 14 residues. The germline V gene encodes CDR1 LNHDA and CDR2 SQIVND (reference sequence).

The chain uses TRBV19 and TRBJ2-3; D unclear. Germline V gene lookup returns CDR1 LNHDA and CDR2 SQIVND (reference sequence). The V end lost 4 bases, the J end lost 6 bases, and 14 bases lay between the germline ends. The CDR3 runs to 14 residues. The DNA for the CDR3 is TGTGCCAGTAGTAGAGAAGTTATTGGCGATACGCAGTATTTT. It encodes CASSREVIGDTQYF.

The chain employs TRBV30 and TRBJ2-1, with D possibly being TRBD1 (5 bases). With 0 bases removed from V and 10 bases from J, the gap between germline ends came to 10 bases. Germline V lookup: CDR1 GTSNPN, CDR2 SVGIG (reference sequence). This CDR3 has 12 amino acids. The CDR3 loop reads CAWSVHWGEQFF. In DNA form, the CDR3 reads TGTGCCTGGAGTGTACACTGGGGCGAGCAGTTCTTC.

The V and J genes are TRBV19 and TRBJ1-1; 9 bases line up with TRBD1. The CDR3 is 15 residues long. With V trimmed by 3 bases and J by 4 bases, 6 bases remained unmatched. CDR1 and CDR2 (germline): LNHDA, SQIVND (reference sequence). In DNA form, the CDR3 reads TGTGCCAGTAGTATCGGGACAGGGTACCCCACTGAAGCTTTCTTT. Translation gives CASSIGTGYPTEAFF.

CDR3 DNA: TGTGCCAGCAGTGCCCTTCTAGCGGGGGGATTCTACGAGCAGTACTTC. Encoded protein: CASSALLAGGFYEQYF. This chain joins TRBV6-1 and TRBJ2-7; 11 positions agree with TRBD2. The germline gives CDR1 MNHNS, CDR2 SASEGT. The V gene end was trimmed by 4 bases and the J gene end by 3 bases; junction bases not matched to a gene: 8. CDR3 length: 16 residues.

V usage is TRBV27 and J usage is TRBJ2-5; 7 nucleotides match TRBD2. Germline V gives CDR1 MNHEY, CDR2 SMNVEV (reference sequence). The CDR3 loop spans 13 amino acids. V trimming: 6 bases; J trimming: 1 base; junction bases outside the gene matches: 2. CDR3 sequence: CASSRGVQETQYF. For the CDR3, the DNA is TGTGCCAGCAGCCGGGGGGTCCAAGAGACCCAGTACTTC.

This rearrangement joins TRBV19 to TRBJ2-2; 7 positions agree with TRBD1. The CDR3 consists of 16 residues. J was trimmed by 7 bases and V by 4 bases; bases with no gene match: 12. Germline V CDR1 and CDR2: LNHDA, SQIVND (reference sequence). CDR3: CASSNPRTGRGGELFF. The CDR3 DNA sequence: TGTGCCAGTAGTAACCCGAGGACAGGTCGCGGCGGGGAGCTGTTTTTT.

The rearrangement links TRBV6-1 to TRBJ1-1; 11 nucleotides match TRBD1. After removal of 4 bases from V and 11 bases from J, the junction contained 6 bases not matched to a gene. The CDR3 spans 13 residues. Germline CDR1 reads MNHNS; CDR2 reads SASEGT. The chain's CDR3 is CASSAGTGGRAFF. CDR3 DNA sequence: TGTGCCAGCAGTGCCGGGACAGGGGGAAGGGCTTTCTTT.

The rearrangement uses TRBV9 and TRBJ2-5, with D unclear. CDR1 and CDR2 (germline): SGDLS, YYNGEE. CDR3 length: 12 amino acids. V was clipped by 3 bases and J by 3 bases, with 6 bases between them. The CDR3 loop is CASSALEETQYF. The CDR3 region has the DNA TGTGCCAGCAGCGCCCTAGAAGAGACCCAGTACTTC.

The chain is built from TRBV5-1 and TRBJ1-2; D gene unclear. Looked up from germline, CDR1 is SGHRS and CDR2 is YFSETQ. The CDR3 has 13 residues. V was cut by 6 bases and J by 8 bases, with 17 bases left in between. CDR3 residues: CASTSTPPRGYTF. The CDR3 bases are TGCGCCAGCACCTCGACGCCCCCGAGGGGCTACACCTTC.

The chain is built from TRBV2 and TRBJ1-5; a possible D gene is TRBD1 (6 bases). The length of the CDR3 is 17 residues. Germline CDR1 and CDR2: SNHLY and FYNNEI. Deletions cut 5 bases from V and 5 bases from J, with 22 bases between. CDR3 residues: CASSKGWGSGAYQPQHF. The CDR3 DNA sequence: TGTGCCAGCAGTAAGGGTTGGGGGTCAGGGGCCTATCAGCCCCAGCATTTT. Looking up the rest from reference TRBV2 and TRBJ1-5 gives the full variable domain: EPEVTQTPSHQVTQMGQEVILRCVPISNHLYFYWYRQILGQKVEFLVSFYNNEISEKSEIFDDQFSVERPDGSNFTLKIRSTKLEDSAMYFCASSKGWGSGAYQPQHFGDGTRLSIL.

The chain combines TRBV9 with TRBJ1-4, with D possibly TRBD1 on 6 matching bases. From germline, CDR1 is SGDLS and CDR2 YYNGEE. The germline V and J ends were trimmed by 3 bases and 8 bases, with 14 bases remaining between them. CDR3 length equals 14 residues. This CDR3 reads CASSALGGAEKLFF. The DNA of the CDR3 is TGTGCCAGCAGCGCCCTAGGGGGGGCGGAAAAACTGTTTTTT.

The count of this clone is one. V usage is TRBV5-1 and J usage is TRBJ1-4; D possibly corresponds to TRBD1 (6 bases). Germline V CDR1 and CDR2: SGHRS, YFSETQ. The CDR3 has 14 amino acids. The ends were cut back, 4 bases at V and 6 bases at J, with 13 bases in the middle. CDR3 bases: TGCGCCAGCAGCCCCGGGACACCGTATGAAAAACTGTTTTTT. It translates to CASSPGTPYEKLFF.

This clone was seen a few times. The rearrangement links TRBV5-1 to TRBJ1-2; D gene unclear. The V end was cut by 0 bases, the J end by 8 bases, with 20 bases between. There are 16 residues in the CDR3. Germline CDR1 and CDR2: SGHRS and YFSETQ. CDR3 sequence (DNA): TGCGCCAGCAGCTTGGAAGGACTCCCCTCGAGAAAAGGCTACACCTTC. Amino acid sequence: CASSLEGLPSRKGYTF. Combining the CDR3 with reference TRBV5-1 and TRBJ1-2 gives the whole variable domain KAGVTQTPRYLIKTRGQQVTLSCSPISGHRSVSWYQQTPGQGLQFLFEYFSETQRNKGNFPGRFSGRQFSNSRSEMNVSTLELGDSALYLCASSLEGLPSRKGYTFGSGTRLTVV.

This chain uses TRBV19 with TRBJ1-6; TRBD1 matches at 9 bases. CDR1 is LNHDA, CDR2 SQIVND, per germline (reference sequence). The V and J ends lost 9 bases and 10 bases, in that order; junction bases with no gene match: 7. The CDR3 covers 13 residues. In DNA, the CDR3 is TGTGCCAGCCGGACAGGGGAGGTCTCACCCCTCCACTTT. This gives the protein CASRTGEVSPLHF.